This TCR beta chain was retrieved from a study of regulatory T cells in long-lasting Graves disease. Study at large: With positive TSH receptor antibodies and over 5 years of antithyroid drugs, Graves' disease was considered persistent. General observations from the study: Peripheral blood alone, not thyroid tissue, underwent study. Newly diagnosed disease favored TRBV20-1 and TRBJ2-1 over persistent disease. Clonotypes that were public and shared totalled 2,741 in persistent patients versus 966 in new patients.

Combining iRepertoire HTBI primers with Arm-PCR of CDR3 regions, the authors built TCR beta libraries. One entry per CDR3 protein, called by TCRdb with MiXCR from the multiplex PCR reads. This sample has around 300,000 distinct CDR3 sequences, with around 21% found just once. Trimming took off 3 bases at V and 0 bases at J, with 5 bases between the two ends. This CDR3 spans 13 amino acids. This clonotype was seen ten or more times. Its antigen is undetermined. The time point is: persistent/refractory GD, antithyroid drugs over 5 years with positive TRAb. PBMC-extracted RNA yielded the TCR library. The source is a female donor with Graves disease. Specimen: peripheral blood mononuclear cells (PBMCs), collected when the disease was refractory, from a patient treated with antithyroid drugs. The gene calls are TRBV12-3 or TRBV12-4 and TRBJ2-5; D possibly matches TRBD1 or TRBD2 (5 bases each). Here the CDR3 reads CASSLGDQETQYF. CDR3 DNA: TGTGCCAGCAGTTTGGGGGACCAAGAGACCCAGTACTTC.